This TCR beta chain stems from a study of T cell responses to AZD1222 COVID-19 vaccine. General observations from the study: The donor cohort was predominantly white British with a female majority, and clonal diversity may have been underestimated.

This CDR3 has 15 amino acids. Per germline, CDR1 MNHEY and CDR2 SMNVEV (reference sequence). V dropped 6 bases and J dropped 2 bases, with 15 bases sitting between them. Turning to this clone: Its specificity is not known.

Some clones are missing from TCRdb's copy, which holds only in-frame ones; the method was immunoSEQ multiplex PCR. Of approximately 140,000 clones listed, around 90% were seen once; the top ten hold around 5%. The material was peripheral blood, obtained on day 0 of AZD1222 vaccination. The chain couples TRBV27 to TRBJ2-3; possibly TRBD1 for D (6 bases). This TCR was sampled from an adult in good health. CDR3 residues: CASSQRTVPTDTQYF. The CDR3 nucleotides read TGTGCCAGCAGCCAACGGACAGTCCCCACAGATACGCAGTATTTT.